This TCR beta chain was captured in a study of shared clonotypes between healthy human individuals. Deletions cut 2 bases from V and 6 bases from J, with 11 bases between. The CDR3 is 13 residues long. Germline V gives CDR1 ENHRY, CDR2 SYGVKD. An even split of each subset's genomic DNA across several immunoSEQ plates was performed. The method was immunoSEQ multiplex PCR; TCRdb's version includes in-frame clones alone and lacks a portion of them. There are a few hundred thousand clones in the sample; around 96% occur only once, and 0.32% lies in the top ten. Whole-study results and caveats: Compared with clonotypes that all four donors shared, non-shared clonotypes had lower generation probabilities. Memory subsets generally showed lower estimated richness than naive subsets.

As concerns this clone: What it binds is unknown.

The sequenced material came from memory CD8+ T cells sorted from blood. Subset in this sample: CD45RO+ cells pooled with CCR7-negative TemRA cells. This TCR was recovered from a young man in good health. V gene TRBV10-3 combines with J gene TRBJ2-7; D assignment may be TRBD1 or TRBD2 (5 bases each). As DNA, the CDR3 is TGTGCCATCAGTGAGAGGGGAGTTGTCGAGCAGTACTTC. The encoded protein is CAISERGVVEQYF.